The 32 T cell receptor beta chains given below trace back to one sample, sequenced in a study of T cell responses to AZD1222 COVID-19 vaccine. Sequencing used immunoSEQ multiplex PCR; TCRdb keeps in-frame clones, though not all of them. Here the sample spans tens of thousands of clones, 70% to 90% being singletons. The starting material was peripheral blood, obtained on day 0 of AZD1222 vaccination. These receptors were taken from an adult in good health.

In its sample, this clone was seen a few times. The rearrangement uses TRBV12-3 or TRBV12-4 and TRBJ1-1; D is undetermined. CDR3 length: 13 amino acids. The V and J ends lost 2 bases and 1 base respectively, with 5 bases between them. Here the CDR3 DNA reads TGTGCCAGCAGTTTAAAGGGGAACACTGAAGCTTTCTTT. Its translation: CASSLKGNTEAFF.

CDR3 amino acids: CASSRLAGLAGGPNEQFF. The CDR3 DNA follows: TGTGCCAGCAGCCGCTTAGCTGGACTAGCGGGAGGGCCAAATGAGCAGTTCTTC. The gene calls are TRBV3-1 (or the pseudogene TRBV3-2) and TRBJ2-1; 15 bases map to TRBD2. V shed 4 bases, J shed 7 bases, and the junction held 11 bases outside the gene matches. The germline V gene has CDR1 LGHDT and CDR2 YNNKEL (reference sequence). The CDR3 sequence is 18 residues long.

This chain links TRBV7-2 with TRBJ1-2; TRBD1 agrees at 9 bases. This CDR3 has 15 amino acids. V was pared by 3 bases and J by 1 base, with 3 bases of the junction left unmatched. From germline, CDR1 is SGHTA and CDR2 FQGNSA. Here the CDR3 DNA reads TGTGCCAGCAGCTTCGGACAGGGGTATAACTATGGCTACACCTTC. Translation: CASSFGQGYNYGYTF.

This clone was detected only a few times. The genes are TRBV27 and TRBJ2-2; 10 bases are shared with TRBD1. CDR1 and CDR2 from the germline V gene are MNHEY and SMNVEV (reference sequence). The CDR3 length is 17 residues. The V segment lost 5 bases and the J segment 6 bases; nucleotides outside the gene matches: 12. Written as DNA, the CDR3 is TGTGCCAGCAGTCAAACCCTCGGGACAGGGGTTCCCGGGGAGCTGTTTTTT. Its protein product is CASSQTLGTGVPGELFF.

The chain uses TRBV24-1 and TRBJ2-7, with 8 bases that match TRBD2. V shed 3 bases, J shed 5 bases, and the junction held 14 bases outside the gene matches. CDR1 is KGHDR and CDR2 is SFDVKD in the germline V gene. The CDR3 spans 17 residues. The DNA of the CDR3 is TGTGCCACCAGTGATCCGGGGGGGGAGCTTGATGAGGACGAGCAGTACTTC. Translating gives CATSDPGGELDEDEQYF.

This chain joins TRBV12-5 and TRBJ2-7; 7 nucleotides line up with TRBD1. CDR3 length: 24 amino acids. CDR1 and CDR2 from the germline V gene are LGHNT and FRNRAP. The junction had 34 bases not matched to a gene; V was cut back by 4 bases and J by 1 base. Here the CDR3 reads CASGSGPRGSGWGSRDSPSYEQYF. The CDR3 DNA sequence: TGTGCTAGTGGTTCGGGGCCGCGAGGTAGTGGCTGGGGATCCCGGGACAGCCCTTCCTACGAGCAGTACTTC.

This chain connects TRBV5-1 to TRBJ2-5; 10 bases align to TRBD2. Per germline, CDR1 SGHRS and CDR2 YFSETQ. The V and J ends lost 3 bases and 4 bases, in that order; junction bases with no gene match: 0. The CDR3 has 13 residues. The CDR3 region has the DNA TGCGCCAGCAGCTGGACTAGCGGAGAGACCCAGTACTTC. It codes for CASSWTSGETQYF.

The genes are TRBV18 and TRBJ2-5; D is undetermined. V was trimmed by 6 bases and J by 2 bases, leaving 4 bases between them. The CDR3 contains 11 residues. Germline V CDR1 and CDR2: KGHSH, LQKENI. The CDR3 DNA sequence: TGTGCCAGCTCTATACAAGAGACCCAGTACTTC. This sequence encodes CASSIQETQYF. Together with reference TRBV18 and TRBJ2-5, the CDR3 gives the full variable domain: NAGVMQNPRHLVRRRGQEARLRCSPMKGHSHVYWYRQLPEEGLKFMVYLQKENIIDESGMPKERFSAEFPKEGPSILRIQQVVRGDSAAYFCASSIQETQYFGPGTRLLVL.

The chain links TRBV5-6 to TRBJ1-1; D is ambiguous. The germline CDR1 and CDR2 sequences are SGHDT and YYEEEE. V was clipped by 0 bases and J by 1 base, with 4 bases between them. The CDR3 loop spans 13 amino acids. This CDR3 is CASSLGRNTEAFF. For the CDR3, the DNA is TGTGCCAGCAGCTTGGGGAGGAACACTGAAGCTTTCTTT. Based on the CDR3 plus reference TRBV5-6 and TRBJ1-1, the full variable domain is DAGVTQSPTHLIKTRGQQVTLRCSPKSGHDTVSWYQQALGQGPQFIFQYYEEEERQRGNFPDRFSGHQFPNYSSELNVNALLLGDSALYLCASSLGRNTEAFFGQGTRLTVV.

CDR3 DNA sequence: TGTGCCAGCAGGGCCGACAGGACCAACTATGGCTACACCTTC. The encoded protein is CASRADRTNYGYTF. The chain links TRBV2 to TRBJ1-2; D is possibly TRBD1 (6 bases). The CDR3 totals 14 residues. Germline CDR1 reads SNHLY; CDR2 reads FYNNEI. Deletions cut 6 bases from V and 2 bases from J, with 13 bases between.

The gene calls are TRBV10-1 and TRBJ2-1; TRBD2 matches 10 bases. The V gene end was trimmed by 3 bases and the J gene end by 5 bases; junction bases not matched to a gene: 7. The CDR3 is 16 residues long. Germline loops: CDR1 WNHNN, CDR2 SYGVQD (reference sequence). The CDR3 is CASSDQRGGVDNEQFF. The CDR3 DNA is TGCGCCAGCAGTGACCAGCGGGGGGGCGTGGACAATGAGCAGTTCTTC.

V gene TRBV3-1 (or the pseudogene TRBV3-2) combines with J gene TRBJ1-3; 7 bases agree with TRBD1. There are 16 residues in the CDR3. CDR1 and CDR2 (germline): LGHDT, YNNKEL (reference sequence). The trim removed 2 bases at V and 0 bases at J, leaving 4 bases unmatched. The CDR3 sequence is CASSQTQGYSGNTIYF. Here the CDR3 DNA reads TGTGCCAGCAGCCAAACACAGGGGTACTCTGGAAACACCATATATTTT.

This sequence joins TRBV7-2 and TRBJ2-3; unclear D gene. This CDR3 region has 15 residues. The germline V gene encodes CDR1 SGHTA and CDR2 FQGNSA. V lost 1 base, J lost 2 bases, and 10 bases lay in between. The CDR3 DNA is TGTGCCAGCAGCTTAGTCTCACAGACCACAGATACGCAGTATTTT. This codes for CASSLVSQTTDTQYF. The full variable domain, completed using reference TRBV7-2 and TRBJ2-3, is GAGVSQSPSNKVTEKGKDVELRCDPISGHTALYWYRQSLGQGLEFLIYFQGNSAPDKSGLPSDRFSAERTGGSVSTLTIQRTQQEDSAVYLCASSLVSQTTDTQYFGPGTRLTVL.

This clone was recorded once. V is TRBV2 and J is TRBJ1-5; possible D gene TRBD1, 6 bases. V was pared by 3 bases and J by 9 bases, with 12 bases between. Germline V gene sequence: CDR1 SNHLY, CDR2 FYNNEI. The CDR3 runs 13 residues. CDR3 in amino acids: CASSDRGGRPQHF. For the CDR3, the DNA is TGTGCCAGCAGTGATAGGGGGGGCCGGCCCCAGCATTTT.

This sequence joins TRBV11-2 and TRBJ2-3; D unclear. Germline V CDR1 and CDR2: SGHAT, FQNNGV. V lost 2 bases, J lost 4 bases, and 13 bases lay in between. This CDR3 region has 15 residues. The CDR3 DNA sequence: TGTGCCAGCAGCTTACATCGTGGGGAATCAGATACGCAGTATTTT. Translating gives CASSLHRGESDTQYF.

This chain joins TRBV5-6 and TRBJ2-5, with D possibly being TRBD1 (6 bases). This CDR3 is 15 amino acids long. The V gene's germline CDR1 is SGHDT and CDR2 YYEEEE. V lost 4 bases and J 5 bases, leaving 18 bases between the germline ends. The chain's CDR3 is CASSAPGTRGETQYF. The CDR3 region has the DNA TGTGCCAGCAGCGCTCCGGGAACTAGGGGGGAGACCCAGTACTTC.

The CDR3 sequence is CASSLWSVPEQFF. The CDR3 DNA sequence: TGTGCCAGCAGTTTATGGTCGGTCCCTGAGCAGTTCTTC. The chain couples TRBV28 to TRBJ2-1; D call uncertain. CDR1 MDHEN and CDR2 SYDVKM come from the germline V gene. The V and J ends lost 0 bases and 9 bases respectively, with 9 bases between them. The CDR3 has 13 amino acids.

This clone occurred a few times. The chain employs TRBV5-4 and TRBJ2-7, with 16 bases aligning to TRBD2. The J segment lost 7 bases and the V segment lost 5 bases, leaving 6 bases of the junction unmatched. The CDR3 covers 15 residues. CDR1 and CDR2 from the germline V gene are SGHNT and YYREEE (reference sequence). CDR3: CASRSGTSGRGEQYF. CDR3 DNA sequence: TGTGCCAGCAGGTCTGGGACTAGCGGGAGGGGAGAGCAGTACTTC.

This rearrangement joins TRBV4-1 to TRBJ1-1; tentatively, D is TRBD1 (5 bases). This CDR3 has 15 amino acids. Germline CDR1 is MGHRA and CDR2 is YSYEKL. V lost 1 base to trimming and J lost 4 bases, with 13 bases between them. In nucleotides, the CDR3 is TGCGCCAGCAGCCAAGTGAAGGGGATGGGCACTGAAGCTTTCTTT. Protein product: CASSQVKGMGTEAFF.

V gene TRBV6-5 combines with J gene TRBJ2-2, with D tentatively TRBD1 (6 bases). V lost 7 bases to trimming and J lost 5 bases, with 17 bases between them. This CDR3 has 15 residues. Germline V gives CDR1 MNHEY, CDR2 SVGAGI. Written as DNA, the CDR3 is TGTGCCAGCACAAAGACAGGAACAGGGACCGGGGAGCTGTTTTTT. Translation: CASTKTGTGTGELFF.

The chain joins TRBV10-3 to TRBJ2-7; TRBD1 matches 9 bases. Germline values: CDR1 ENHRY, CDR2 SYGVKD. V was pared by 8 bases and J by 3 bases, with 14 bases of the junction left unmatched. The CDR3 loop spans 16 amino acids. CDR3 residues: CAIRNRGPLNRYEQYF. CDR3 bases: TGTGCCATCCGAAACAGGGGGCCCCTTAACCGCTACGAGCAGTACTTC.

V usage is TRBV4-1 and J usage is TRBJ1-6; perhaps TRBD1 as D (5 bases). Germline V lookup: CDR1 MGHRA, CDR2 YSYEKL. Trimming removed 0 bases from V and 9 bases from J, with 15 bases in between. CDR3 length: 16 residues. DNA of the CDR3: TGCGCCAGCAGCCAAGATCTGGGGCAGGGAGGTTCACCCCTCCACTTT. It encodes CASSQDLGQGGSPLHF.

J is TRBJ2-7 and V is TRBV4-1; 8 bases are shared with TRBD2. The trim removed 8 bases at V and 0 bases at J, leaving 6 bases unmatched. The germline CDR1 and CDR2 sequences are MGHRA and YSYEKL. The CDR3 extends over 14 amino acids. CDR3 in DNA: TGCGCCAGCTCGGAGAGCGGGAGCTCCTACGAGCAGTACTTC. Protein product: CASSESGSSYEQYF.

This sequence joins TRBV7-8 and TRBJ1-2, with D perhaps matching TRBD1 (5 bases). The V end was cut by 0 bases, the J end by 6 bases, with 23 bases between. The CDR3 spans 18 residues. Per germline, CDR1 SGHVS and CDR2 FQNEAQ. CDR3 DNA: TGTGCCAGCAGCTTAGCGGGGATTTTGCGGGGGGGAAGGAATGGCTACACCTTC. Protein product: CASSLAGILRGGRNGYTF. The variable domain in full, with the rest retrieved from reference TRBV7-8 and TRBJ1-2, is GAGVSQSPRYKVAKRGQDVALRCDPISGHVSLFWYQQALGQGPEFLTYFQNEAQLDKSGLPSDRFFAERPEGSVSTLKIQRTQQEDSAVYLCASSLAGILRGGRNGYTFGSGTRLTVV.

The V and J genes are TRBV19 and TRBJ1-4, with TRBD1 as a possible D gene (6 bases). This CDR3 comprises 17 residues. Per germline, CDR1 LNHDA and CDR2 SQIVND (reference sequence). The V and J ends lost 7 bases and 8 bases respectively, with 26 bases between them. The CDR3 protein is CASICLDSGGPEEKLFF. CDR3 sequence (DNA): TGTGCCAGTATTTGCCTCGACAGTGGGGGCCCGGAGGAAAAACTGTTTTTT.

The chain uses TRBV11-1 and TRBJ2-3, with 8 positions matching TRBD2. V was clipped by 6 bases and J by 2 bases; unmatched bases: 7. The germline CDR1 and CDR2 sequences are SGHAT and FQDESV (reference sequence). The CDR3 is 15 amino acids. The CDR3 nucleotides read TGTGCCAGCAGTGAACTAGCGGACCACACAGATACGCAGTATTTT. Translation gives CASSELADHTDTQYF.

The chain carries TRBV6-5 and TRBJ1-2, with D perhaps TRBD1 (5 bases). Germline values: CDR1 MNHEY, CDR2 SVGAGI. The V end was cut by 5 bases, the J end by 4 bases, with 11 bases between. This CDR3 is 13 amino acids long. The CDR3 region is CASSLQGSYGYTF. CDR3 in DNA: TGTGCCAGCAGTCTTCAGGGTAGCTATGGCTACACCTTC.

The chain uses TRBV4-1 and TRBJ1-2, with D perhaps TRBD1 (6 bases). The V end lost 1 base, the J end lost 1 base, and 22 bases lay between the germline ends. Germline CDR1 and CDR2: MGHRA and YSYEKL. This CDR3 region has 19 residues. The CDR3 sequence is CASSQGWVGWQGSNYGYTF. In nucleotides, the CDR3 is TGCGCCAGCAGCCAAGGATGGGTTGGATGGCAGGGGAGTAACTATGGCTACACCTTC.

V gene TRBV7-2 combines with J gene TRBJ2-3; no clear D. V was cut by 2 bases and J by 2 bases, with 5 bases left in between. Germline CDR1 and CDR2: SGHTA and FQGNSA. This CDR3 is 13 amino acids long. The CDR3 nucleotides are TGTGCCAGCAGCTTACAGTTCACAGATACGCAGTATTTT. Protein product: CASSLQFTDTQYF.

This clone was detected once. The DNA of the CDR3 is TGTGCCAGCAGTGAAGGCCCGTACACAGATACGCAGTATTTT. Translated, it gives CASSEGPYTDTQYF. The chain couples TRBV6-1 to TRBJ2-3; D is unresolved. The CDR3 is made up of 14 amino acids. The V end was cut by 1 base, the J end by 2 bases, with 7 bases between. In germline, CDR1 is MNHNS, CDR2 SASEGT.

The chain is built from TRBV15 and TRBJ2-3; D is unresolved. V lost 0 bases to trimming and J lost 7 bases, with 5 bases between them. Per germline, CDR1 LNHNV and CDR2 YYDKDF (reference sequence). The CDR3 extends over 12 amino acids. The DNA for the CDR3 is TGTGCCACCAGCAGAGATGGGAATACGCAGTATTTT. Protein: CATSRDGNTQYF.

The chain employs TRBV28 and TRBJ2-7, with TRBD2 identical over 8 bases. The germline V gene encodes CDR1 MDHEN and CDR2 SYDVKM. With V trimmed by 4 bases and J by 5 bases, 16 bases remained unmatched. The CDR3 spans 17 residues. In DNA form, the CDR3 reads TGTGCCAGCAGTTCCCCCGGGGATAGCGGGACCCTCAACGAGCAGTACTTC. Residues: CASSSPGDSGTLNEQYF.